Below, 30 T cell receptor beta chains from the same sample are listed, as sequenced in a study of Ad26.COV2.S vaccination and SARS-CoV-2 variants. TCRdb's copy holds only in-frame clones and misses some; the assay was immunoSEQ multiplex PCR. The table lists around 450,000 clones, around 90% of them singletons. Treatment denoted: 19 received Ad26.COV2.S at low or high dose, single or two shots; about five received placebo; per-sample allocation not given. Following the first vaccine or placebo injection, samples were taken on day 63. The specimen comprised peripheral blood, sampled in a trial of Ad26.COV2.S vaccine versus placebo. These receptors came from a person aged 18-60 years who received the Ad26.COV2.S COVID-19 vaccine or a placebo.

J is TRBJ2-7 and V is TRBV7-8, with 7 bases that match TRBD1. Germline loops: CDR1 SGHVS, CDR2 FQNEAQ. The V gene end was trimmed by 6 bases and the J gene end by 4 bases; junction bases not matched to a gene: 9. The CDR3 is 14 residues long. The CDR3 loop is CASSFFGTAYEQYF. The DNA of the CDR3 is TGTGCCAGCAGTTTCTTTGGGACAGCGTACGAGCAGTACTTC.

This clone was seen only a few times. As DNA, the CDR3 is TGTGCCAGAAGCTTGGGTAAGACAGGGCTCTGCGAGCAGTACTTC. Translated: CARSLGKTGLCEQYF. The rearrangement joins TRBV5-3 to TRBJ2-7, with 7 positions matching TRBD1. TRBV5-3 is classed as an ORF, of uncertain function. The CDR3 spans 15 residues. Trimming cost V 0 bases and J 6 bases; bases outside gene matches: 9.

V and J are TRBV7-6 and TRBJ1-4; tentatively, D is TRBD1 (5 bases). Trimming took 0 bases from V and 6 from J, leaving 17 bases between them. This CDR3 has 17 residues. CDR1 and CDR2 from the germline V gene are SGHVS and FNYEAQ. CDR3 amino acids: CASSLAFQGGMDEKLFF. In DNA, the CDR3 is TGTGCCAGCAGCTTAGCGTTCCAGGGTGGAATGGATGAAAAACTGTTTTTT.

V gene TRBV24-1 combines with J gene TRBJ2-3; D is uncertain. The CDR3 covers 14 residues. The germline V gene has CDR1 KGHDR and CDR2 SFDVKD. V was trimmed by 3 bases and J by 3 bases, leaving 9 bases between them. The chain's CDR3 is CATSDPGGTDTQYF. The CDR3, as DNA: TGTGCCACCAGTGATCCCGGTGGAACAGATACGCAGTATTTT.

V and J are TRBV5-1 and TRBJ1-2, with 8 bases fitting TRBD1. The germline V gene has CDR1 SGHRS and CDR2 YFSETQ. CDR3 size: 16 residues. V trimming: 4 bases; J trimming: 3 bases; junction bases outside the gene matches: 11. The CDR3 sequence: CASSQPQGAGDYGYTF. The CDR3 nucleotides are TGCGCCAGCAGCCAGCCGCAGGGGGCGGGTGACTATGGCTACACCTTC.

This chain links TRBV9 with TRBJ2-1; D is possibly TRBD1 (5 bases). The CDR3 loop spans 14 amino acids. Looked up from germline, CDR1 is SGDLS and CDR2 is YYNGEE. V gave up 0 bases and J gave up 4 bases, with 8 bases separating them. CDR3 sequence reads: CASSVAPGYNEQFF. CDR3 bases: TGTGCCAGCAGCGTAGCTCCAGGGTACAATGAGCAGTTCTTC.

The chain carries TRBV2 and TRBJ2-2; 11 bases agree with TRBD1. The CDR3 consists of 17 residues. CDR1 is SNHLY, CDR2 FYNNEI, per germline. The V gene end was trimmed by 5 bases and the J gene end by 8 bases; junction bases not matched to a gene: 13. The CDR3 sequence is CASSLLPPGQGGGELFF. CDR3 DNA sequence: TGTGCCAGCAGTTTACTTCCACCGGGACAGGGGGGTGGGGAGCTGTTTTTT.

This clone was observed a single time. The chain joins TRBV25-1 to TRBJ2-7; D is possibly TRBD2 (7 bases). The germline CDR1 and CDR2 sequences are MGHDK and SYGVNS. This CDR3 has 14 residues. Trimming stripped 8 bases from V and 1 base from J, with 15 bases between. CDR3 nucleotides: TGTGCCAGCTGGGGGCTAGCGGTTTCCTACGAGCAGTACTTC. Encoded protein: CASWGLAVSYEQYF.

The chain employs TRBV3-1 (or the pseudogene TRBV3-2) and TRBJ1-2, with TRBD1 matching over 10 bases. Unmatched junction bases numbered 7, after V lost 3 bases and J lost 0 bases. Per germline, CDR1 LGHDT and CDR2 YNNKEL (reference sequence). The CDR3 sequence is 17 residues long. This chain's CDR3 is CASSHGDRGLSNYGYTF. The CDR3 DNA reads TGTGCCAGCAGCCACGGGGACAGGGGCCTTTCTAACTATGGCTACACCTTC.

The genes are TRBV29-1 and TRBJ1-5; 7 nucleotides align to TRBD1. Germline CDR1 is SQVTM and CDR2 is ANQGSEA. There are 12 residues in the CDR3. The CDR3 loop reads CRTTGGNQPQHF. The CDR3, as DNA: TGCAGGACTACAGGGGGCAATCAGCCCCAGCATTTT.

The CDR3: CASSPGAGAQETQYF. In nucleotides, the CDR3 is TGTGCCAGCTCACCCGGGGCGGGGGCTCAGGAGACCCAGTACTTC. V usage is TRBV18 and J usage is TRBJ2-5; tentative D call: TRBD2 (7 bases). The V end lost 3 bases, the J end lost 5 bases, and 16 bases lay between the germline ends. The germline V gene has CDR1 KGHSH and CDR2 LQKENI. The CDR3 runs to 15 residues.

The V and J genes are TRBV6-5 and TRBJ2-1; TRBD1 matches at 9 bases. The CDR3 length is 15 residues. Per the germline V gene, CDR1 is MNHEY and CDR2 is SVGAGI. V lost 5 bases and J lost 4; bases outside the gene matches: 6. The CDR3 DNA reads TGTGCCAGCAGTCCTCGGGACAGGGTGTACAATGAGCAGTTCTTC. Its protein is CASSPRDRVYNEQFF.

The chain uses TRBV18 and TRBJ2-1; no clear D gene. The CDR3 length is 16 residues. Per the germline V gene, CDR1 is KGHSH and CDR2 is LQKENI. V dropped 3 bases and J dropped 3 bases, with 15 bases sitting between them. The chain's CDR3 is CASSPTRASLYNEQFF. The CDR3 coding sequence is TGTGCCAGCTCACCGACAAGGGCGTCTCTCTACAATGAGCAGTTCTTC.

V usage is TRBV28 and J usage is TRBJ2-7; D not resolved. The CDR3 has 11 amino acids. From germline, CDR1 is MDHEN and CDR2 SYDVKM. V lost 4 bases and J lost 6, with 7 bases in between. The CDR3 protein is CASSYPGEQYF. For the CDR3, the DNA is TGTGCCAGCAGTTATCCGGGCGAGCAGTACTTC.

The DNA of the CDR3 is TGTGCCAGCAGCTTATTAGCTAGAACTGAAGCTTTCTTT. Its protein product is CASSLLARTEAFF. This rearrangement joins TRBV7-9 to TRBJ1-1; D remains ambiguous. CDR3 size: 13 residues. Trimming took 2 bases from V and 5 from J, leaving 9 bases between them. Germline values: CDR1 SEHNR, CDR2 FQNEAQ (reference sequence).

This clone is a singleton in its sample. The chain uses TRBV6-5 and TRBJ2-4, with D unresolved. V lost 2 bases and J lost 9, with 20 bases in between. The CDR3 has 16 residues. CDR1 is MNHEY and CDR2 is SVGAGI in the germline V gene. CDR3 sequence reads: CASSYPTGLGRSIQYF. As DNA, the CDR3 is TGTGCCAGCAGTTACCCCACCGGCCTCGGAAGGAGCATTCAGTACTTC.

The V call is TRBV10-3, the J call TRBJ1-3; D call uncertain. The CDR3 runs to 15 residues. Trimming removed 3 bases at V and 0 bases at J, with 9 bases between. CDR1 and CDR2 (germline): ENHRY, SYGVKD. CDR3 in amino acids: CAISEGWSSGNTIYF. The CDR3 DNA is TGTGCCATCAGTGAAGGGTGGAGCTCTGGAAACACCATATATTTT.

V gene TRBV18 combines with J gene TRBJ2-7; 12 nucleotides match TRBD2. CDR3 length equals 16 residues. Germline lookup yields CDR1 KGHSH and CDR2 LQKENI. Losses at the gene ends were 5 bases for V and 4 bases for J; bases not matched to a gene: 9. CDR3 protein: CASSTIGTSGLYEQYF. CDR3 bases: TGTGCCAGCTCAACCATAGGGACTAGCGGGCTATACGAGCAGTACTTC.

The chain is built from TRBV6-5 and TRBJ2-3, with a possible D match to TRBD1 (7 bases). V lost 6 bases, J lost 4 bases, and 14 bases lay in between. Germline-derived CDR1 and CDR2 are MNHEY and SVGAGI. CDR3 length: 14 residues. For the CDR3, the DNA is TGTGCCAGCAGCCTGACAGGGAGGTCAGATACGCAGTATTTT. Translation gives CASSLTGRSDTQYF.

The CDR3 nucleotides read TGTGCCAGCAGCTTATGGGAGGCCTCGTACAATGAGCAGTTCTTC. This encodes CASSLWEASYNEQFF. The rearrangement uses TRBV5-4 and TRBJ2-1, with D possibly TRBD2 on 6 matching bases. V was cut by 2 bases and J by 4 bases, with 13 bases left in between. CDR1 is SGHNT, CDR2 YYREEE, per germline (reference sequence). The CDR3 has 15 amino acids. Complete variable domain (other parts from reference TRBV5-4 and TRBJ2-1): ETGVTQSPTHLIKTRGQQVTLRCSSQSGHNTVSWYQQALGQGPQFIFQYYREEENGRGNFPPRFSGLQFPNYSSELNVNALELDDSALYLCASSLWEASYNEQFFGPGTRLTVL.

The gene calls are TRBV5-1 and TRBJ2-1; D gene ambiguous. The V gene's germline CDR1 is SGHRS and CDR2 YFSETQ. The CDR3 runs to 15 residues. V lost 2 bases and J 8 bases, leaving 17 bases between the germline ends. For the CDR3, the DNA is TGCGCCAGCAGCTTAATCTCGGTCGAGTCCCATGAGCAGTTCTTC. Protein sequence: CASSLISVESHEQFF.

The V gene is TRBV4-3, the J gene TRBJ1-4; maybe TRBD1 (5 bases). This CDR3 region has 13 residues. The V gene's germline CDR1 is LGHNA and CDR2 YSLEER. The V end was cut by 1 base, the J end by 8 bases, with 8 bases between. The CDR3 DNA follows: TGCGCCAGCAGCCAAGGGGGGAACGAAAAACTGTTTTTT. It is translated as CASSQGGNEKLFF.

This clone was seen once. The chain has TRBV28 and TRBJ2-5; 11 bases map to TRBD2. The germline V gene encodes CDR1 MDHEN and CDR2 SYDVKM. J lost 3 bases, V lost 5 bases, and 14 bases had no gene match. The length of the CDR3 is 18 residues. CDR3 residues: CASSLLGRLAGIEETQYF. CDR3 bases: TGTGCCAGCAGTCTTCTTGGACGACTAGCGGGAATTGAAGAGACCCAGTACTTC.

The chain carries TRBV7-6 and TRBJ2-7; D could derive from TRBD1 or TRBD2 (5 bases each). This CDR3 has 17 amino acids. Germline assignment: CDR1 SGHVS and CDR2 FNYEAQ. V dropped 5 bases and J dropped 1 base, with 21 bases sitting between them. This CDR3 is CASSPHAGTDFSYEQYF. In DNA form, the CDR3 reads TGTGCCAGCAGCCCACACGCCGGGACGGATTTTTCCTACGAGCAGTACTTC.

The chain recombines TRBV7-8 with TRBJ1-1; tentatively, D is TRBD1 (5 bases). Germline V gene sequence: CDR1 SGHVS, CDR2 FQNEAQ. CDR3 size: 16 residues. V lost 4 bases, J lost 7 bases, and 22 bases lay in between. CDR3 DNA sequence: TGTGCCAGCAGCTCGACAGACGGACCTGGCGTTGGTGAAGCTTTCTTT. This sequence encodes CASSSTDGPGVGEAFF.

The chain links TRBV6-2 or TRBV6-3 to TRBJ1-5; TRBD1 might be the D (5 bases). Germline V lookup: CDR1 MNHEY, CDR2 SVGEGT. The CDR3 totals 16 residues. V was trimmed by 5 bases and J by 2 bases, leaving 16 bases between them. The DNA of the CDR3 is TGTGCCAGCAGTCTTATCGCCGGGGCAGGCAATCAGCCCCAGCATTTT. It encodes CASSLIAGAGNQPQHF.

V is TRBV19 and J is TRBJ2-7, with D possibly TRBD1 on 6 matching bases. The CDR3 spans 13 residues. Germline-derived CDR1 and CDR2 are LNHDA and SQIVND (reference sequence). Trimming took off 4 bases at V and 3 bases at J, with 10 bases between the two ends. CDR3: CASSKGQYYEQYF. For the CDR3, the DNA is TGTGCCAGTAGTAAAGGACAGTACTACGAGCAGTACTTC.

CDR3 region: CASSFDSSYNEQFF. The CDR3 nucleotides are TGTGCCAGCAGTTTTGACAGTTCCTACAATGAGCAGTTCTTC. This chain uses TRBV27 with TRBJ2-1, with a weak D call TRBD1 (5 bases). Germline CDR1 is MNHEY and CDR2 is SMNVEV (reference sequence). This CDR3 contains 14 residues. The germline V and J ends were trimmed by 3 bases and 1 base, with 7 bases remaining between them.

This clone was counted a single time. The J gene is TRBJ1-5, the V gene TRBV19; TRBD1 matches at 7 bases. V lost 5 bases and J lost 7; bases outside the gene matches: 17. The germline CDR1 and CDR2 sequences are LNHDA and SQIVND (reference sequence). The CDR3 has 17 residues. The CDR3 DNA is TGTGCCAGTAGTCCTACAGGGGTTGGGGTCCTGAGGCAGCCCCAGCATTTT. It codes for CASSPTGVGVLRQPQHF.

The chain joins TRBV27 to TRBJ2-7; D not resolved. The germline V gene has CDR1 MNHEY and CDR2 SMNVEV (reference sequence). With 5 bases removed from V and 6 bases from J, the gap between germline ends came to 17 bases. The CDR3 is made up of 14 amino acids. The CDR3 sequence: CASSPGLGSPEQYF. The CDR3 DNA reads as TGTGCCAGCAGTCCAGGCCTGGGCAGCCCCGAGCAGTACTTC.